These T cell receptor beta chains were read from a single sample in a study of T cells in Graves' hyperthyroidism and ophthalmopathy. TCRdb re-derived calls from the multiplex PCR reads in MiXCR, one entry per CDR3 protein. Of roughly 400,000 distinct CDR3 sequences listed, less than 20% are singletons. Material for sequencing was blood. Source of these receptors: a woman aged 18 to 35 with Graves' hyperthyroidism that later progressed to Graves' ophthalmopathy. Each CDR3 is given with its conserved first and last residue. A D gene is named only where the DNA matches it firmly. Expanded clones are given a class, and other clones once, few, many or no size at all.

clone size: NA; J gene: TRBJ2-3; V gene: TRBV4-2; D gene: NA; CDR3 DNA: TGTGCCAGCAGCCACGGGTTGAGTACGCAGTATTTT; CDR3 protein: CASSHGLSTQYF
clone size: NA; J gene: TRBJ1-3; V gene: TRBV19; D gene: NA; CDR3 DNA: TGTGCCAGTAGTCCAACGGACGGGACCAACACCATATATTTT; CDR3 protein: CASSPTDGTNTIYF
clone size: many; J gene: TRBJ2-1; V gene: TRBV12-3/TRBV12-4; D gene: TRBD1; CDR3 DNA: TGTGCCAGCAGAACCCGACAGGGGGCCCACAATGAGCAGTTCTTC; CDR3 protein: CASRTRQGAHNEQFF
clone size: many; J gene: TRBJ2-1; V gene: TRBV11-2; D gene: NA; CDR3 DNA: TGTGCCAGCAGCGCGCCCCACCCCTACAATGAGCAGTTCTTC; CDR3 protein: CASSAPHPYNEQFF
clone size: few; J gene: TRBJ2-2; V gene: TRBV4-1; D gene: NA; CDR3 DNA: TGCGCCAGCAGCCAAGATTCATCCGGTGGTAGGGGGGAGCTGTTTTTT; CDR3 protein: CASSQDSSGGRGELFF
clone size: NA; J gene: TRBJ2-3; V gene: TRBV6-2/TRBV6-3; D gene: TRBD2; CDR3 DNA: TGTGCCAGCAGCCCTGGACTAGCGGATACGCAGTATTTT; CDR3 protein: CASSPGLADTQYF
clone size: many; J gene: TRBJ2-1; V gene: TRBV27; D gene: NA; CDR3 DNA: TGTGCCAGCAGCGCCGCGGGCAGCTCCTACAATGAGCAGTTCTTC; CDR3 protein: CASSAAGSSYNEQFF
clone size: few; J gene: TRBJ1-6; V gene: TRBV6-1; D gene: TRBD1; CDR3 DNA: TGTGCCAGCAGTCAGTTGACAGGGGGCGCGCGAAATTCACCCCTCCACTTT; CDR3 protein: CASSQLTGGARNSPLHF
clone size: few; J gene: TRBJ2-4; V gene: TRBV11-2; D gene: NA; CDR3 DNA: TGTGCCAGCAGTGATTTAGCCAAAAACATTCAGTACTTC; CDR3 protein: CASSDLAKNIQYF
clone size: NA; J gene: TRBJ1-5; V gene: TRBV6-2/TRBV6-3; D gene: NA; CDR3 DNA: TGTGCCAGCAGCAAGGATCAGCCCCAGCATTTT; CDR3 protein: CASSKDQPQHF
clone size: NA; J gene: TRBJ2-7; V gene: TRBV18; D gene: TRBD1; CDR3 DNA: TGTGCCAGCTCACCGGGGACAGGGGGCGAAGGCTCCTACGAGCAGTACTTC; CDR3 protein: CASSPGTGGEGSYEQYF
clone size: many; J gene: TRBJ2-5; V gene: TRBV20-1; D gene: NA; CDR3 DNA: TGCAGTGCTAGCCCCATAACGCGGGAGACCCAGTACTTC; CDR3 protein: CSASPITRETQYF
clone size: many; J gene: TRBJ1-5; V gene: TRBV30; D gene: NA; CDR3 DNA: TGTGCCTGGAGTCGCCAACCCGATCAGCCCCAGCATTTT; CDR3 protein: CAWSRQPDQPQHF
clone size: few; J gene: TRBJ2-2; V gene: TRBV20-1; D gene: TRBD2; CDR3 DNA: TGCAGTGCTAGTATTTTTAGCGGGACCAACACCGGGGAGCTGTTTTTT; CDR3 protein: CSASIFSGTNTGELFF
clone size: many; J gene: TRBJ2-1; V gene: TRBV20-1; D gene: TRBD2; CDR3 DNA: TGCAGTGCTAGAGTTAGCGGGTACTACAATGAGCAGTTCTTC; CDR3 protein: CSARVSGYYNEQFF
clone size: NA; J gene: TRBJ2-5; V gene: TRBV29-1; D gene: TRBD2; CDR3 DNA: TGCAGCGTTGAGTCGTGGGATAAGCGGGAGAAAGAGACCCAGTACTTC; CDR3 protein: CSVESWDKREKETQYF
clone size: many; J gene: TRBJ2-6; V gene: TRBV28; D gene: TRBD1; CDR3 DNA: TGTGCCAGCAGTTTACCCCCAGACAGGGCCAAAGGGGCCAACGTCCTGACTTTC; CDR3 protein: CASSLPPDRAKGANVLTF
clone size: NA; J gene: TRBJ1-1; V gene: TRBV13; D gene: NA; CDR3 DNA: TGTGCCAGCAGCCCACCAAGGGGAATGAACACTGAAGCTTTCTTT; CDR3 protein: CASSPPRGMNTEAFF
clone size: NA; J gene: TRBJ2-1; V gene: TRBV19; D gene: TRBD2; CDR3 DNA: TGTGCCAGTAGTAGACTAGCGGCCTACTACAATGAGCAGTTCTTC; CDR3 protein: CASSRLAAYYNEQFF
clone size: many; J gene: TRBJ2-3; V gene: TRBV27; D gene: NA; CDR3 DNA: TGTGCCAGCAGTTTATCGGCTAGCCCCGGCACAGATACGCAGTATTTT; CDR3 protein: CASSLSASPGTDTQYF
clone size: many; J gene: TRBJ2-7; V gene: TRBV20-1; D gene: TRBD1; CDR3 DNA: TGCAGTGCCCTGAAACCGCCGGGACAGGGAACCTACGAGCAGTACTTC; CDR3 protein: CSALKPPGQGTYEQYF
clone size: many; J gene: TRBJ2-3; V gene: TRBV28; D gene: NA; CDR3 DNA: TGTGCCAGCAGTTTGACTTTGATAATCACAGATACGCAGTATTTT; CDR3 protein: CASSLTLIITDTQYF
clone size: many; J gene: TRBJ1-1; V gene: TRBV28; D gene: TRBD1; CDR3 DNA: TGTGCCAGCAGTTTAGGGGACAGGAGGTCTGAAGCTTTCTTT; CDR3 protein: CASSLGDRRSEAFF
clone size: few; J gene: TRBJ2-1; V gene: TRBV10-3; D gene: NA; CDR3 DNA: TGTGCCATCAGTGACAGGGGGCGGGCGGGAGACTCCTACAATGAGCAGTTCTTC; CDR3 protein: CAISDRGRAGDSYNEQFF
clone size: NA; J gene: TRBJ1-1; V gene: TRBV25-1; D gene: TRBD1; CDR3 DNA: TGTGCCAGCATACCCACAGGGGAAACTGAAGCTTTCTTT; CDR3 protein: CASIPTGETEAFF
clone size: NA; J gene: TRBJ2-7; V gene: TRBV9; D gene: TRBD2; CDR3 DNA: TGTGCCAGCAGCGTTGGCTCCGAACTAGCGGGTTCCGAGCAGTACTTC; CDR3 protein: CASSVGSELAGSEQYF
clone size: NA; J gene: TRBJ2-7; V gene: TRBV28; D gene: NA; CDR3 DNA: TGTGCCAGCAGCCTAACTAGGCTCCAGACCTACGAGCAGTACTTC; CDR3 protein: CASSLTRLQTYEQYF
clone size: many; J gene: TRBJ2-1; V gene: TRBV20-1; D gene: TRBD2; CDR3 DNA: TGCAGTGCTAGAAGTAGCGGGAATGAGCAGTTCTTC; CDR3 protein: CSARSSGNEQFF
clone size: many; J gene: TRBJ2-5; V gene: TRBV20-1; D gene: NA; CDR3 DNA: TGCAGTGCTATAGGCCTTGATCGGGAGACCCAGTACTTC; CDR3 protein: CSAIGLDRETQYF
clone size: NA; J gene: TRBJ2-1; V gene: TRBV7-9; D gene: NA; CDR3 DNA: TGTGCCAGCAGCTTAGGGCGGGTTAGCGAAAGCTCCTACAATGAGCAGTTCTTC; CDR3 protein: CASSLGRVSESSYNEQFF
clone size: NA; J gene: TRBJ2-3; V gene: TRBV20-1; D gene: TRBD2; CDR3 DNA: TGCAGTGCTAGAAGGGGACTAGCGGGAGTGGGAGGCACAGATACGCAGTATTTT; CDR3 protein: CSARRGLAGVGGTDTQYF
clone size: NA; J gene: TRBJ2-6; V gene: TRBV6-1; D gene: TRBD1; CDR3 DNA: TGTGCCAGCAGGACGGGACAGGGGAGCTCTGGGGCCAACGTCCTGACTTTC; CDR3 protein: CASRTGQGSSGANVLTF
clone size: many; J gene: TRBJ2-7; V gene: TRBV7-2; D gene: NA; CDR3 DNA: TGTGCCAGCAGCTTAGGGCGGGACGGGTACGAGCAGTACTTC; CDR3 protein: CASSLGRDGYEQYF
clone size: many; J gene: TRBJ2-7; V gene: TRBV7-2; D gene: NA; CDR3 DNA: TGTGCCAGCAGCTCGTACAGGGCCTACGAGCAGTACTTC; CDR3 protein: CASSSYRAYEQYF
clone size: few; J gene: TRBJ2-5; V gene: TRBV10-3; D gene: NA; CDR3 DNA: TGTGCCATCAGTGAGGAGGACAGCCTCCAAGAGACCCAGTACTTC; CDR3 protein: CAISEEDSLQETQYF
clone size: many; J gene: TRBJ2-2; V gene: TRBV28; D gene: NA; CDR3 DNA: TGTGCCAGCAGTTTTTGGCAGCGGAACACCGGGGAGCTGTTTTTT; CDR3 protein: CASSFWQRNTGELFF
clone size: many; J gene: TRBJ2-6; V gene: TRBV30; D gene: NA; CDR3 DNA: TGTGCCTGGAGCCCCGGGCTGGGTGGGGCCAACGTCCTGACTTTC; CDR3 protein: CAWSPGLGGANVLTF
clone size: many; J gene: TRBJ2-5; V gene: TRBV28; D gene: TRBD2; CDR3 DNA: TGTGCCAGCAGTACACTAGCGGGAGTGGAAGGGGAGACCCAGTACTTC; CDR3 protein: CASSTLAGVEGETQYF
clone size: many; J gene: TRBJ2-5; V gene: TRBV7-6; D gene: TRBD2; CDR3 DNA: TGTGCCAGCAGCTTAGGGGTTCGGGCTAGCGGGAGCCGGGAGACCCAGTACTTC; CDR3 protein: CASSLGVRASGSRETQYF
clone size: many; J gene: TRBJ2-7; V gene: TRBV12-5; D gene: NA; CDR3 DNA: TGTGCTAGTGGTTTGGCCCGGAACTTCAGAAGCTACGAGCAGTACTTC; CDR3 protein: CASGLARNFRSYEQYF
clone size: few; J gene: TRBJ2-4; V gene: TRBV20-1; D gene: NA; CDR3 DNA: TGCAGTGCTAGAGATCGCCCAGCAGGAATAAACATTCAGTACTTC; CDR3 protein: CSARDRPAGINIQYF
clone size: many; J gene: TRBJ2-3; V gene: TRBV20-1; D gene: TRBD2; CDR3 DNA: TGCAGTGCTAGTAATTCCGGGACTAGCAGACTGAGTTATACGCAGTATTTT; CDR3 protein: CSASNSGTSRLSYTQYF
clone size: few; J gene: TRBJ2-1; V gene: TRBV18; D gene: NA; CDR3 DNA: TGTGCCAGCTCACCACCGGAACAGGGTGCGTTGTGGAATGAGCAGTTCTTC; CDR3 protein: CASSPPEQGALWNEQFF
clone size: many; J gene: TRBJ2-1; V gene: TRBV20-1; D gene: TRBD2; CDR3 DNA: TGCAGTGCTAGACCCAGCGGACTAGCGAGCAACAATGAGCAGTTCTTC; CDR3 protein: CSARPSGLASNNEQFF
clone size: NA; J gene: TRBJ2-5; V gene: TRBV20-1; D gene: TRBD2; CDR3 DNA: TGCAGTGCTCGAGCGGGAGGGCCAGAAGAGACCCAGTACTTC; CDR3 protein: CSARAGGPEETQYF
clone size: few; J gene: TRBJ2-7; V gene: TRBV20-1; D gene: TRBD2; CDR3 DNA: TGCAGTGCTAGATCTAGCGGGACCACCTACGAGCAGTACTTC; CDR3 protein: CSARSSGTTYEQYF